Listed below are T cell receptor beta chains from one sample, sequenced in a study of blood T cell repertoires in COVID-19. TCRdb keeps only in-frame clones here, not all; method: immunoSEQ multiplex PCR. The repertoire holds approximately 100,000 clones, with 65% to 90% as singletons. Sequencing was performed on peripheral blood. These receptors originate from a man between 70 and 80 years old with active or convalescent COVID-19. Each CDR3 is given with its conserved first and last residue. Each record gives: J gene, D gene, V gene, clone size, CDR3 DNA, CDR3 protein. A D gene is named only where the DNA matches it firmly. Rows may omit the clone size; those that give it use once, few, many or a size class.

J gene: TRBJ2-1; D gene: TRBD2; V gene: TRBV27; clone size: NA; CDR3 DNA: TGTGCCAGCCGCGGGGGGCTTTTTTACAATGAGCAGTTCTTC; CDR3 protein: CASRGGLFYNEQFF
J gene: TRBJ1-2; D gene: NA; V gene: TRBV10-3; clone size: NA; CDR3 DNA: TGTGCCATCAGTGGTTCGGGTTATGGCTACACCTTC; CDR3 protein: CAISGSGYGYTF
J gene: TRBJ2-5; D gene: TRBD1; V gene: TRBV5-1; clone size: NA; CDR3 DNA: TGCGCCAGCAGCCTTACAGGGGCAGAGACCCAGTACTTC; CDR3 protein: CASSLTGAETQYF
J gene: TRBJ2-7; D gene: NA; V gene: TRBV15; clone size: NA; CDR3 DNA: TGTGCCACCAGCAGAGATTTACAGGCCTACGAGCAGTACTTC; CDR3 protein: CATSRDLQAYEQYF
J gene: TRBJ1-6; D gene: NA; V gene: TRBV3-1/TRBV3-2; clone size: NA; CDR3 DNA: TGTGCCAGCAGGGGGGCGCTTAATTCACCCCTCCACTTT; CDR3 protein: CASRGALNSPLHF
J gene: TRBJ1-2; D gene: TRBD1; V gene: TRBV19; clone size: NA; CDR3 DNA: TGTGCCAGTAGTTTGGACAGGGCCCCTTATGGCTACACCTTC; CDR3 protein: CASSLDRAPYGYTF
J gene: TRBJ1-2; D gene: NA; V gene: TRBV30; clone size: NA; CDR3 DNA: TGTGCCTGGAGAACAGGGTTCGGTAACTATGGCTACACCTTC; CDR3 protein: CAWRTGFGNYGYTF
J gene: TRBJ1-1; D gene: NA; V gene: TRBV12-3/TRBV12-4; clone size: NA; CDR3 DNA: TGTGCCAGCAGCGTCTTTAAAACTACTGAAGCTTTCTTT; CDR3 protein: CASSVFKTTEAFF
J gene: TRBJ2-7; D gene: TRBD2; V gene: TRBV12-3/TRBV12-4; clone size: NA; CDR3 DNA: TGTGCCAGCAGCAGCGGGGGGGCCTACGAGCAGTACTTC; CDR3 protein: CASSSGGAYEQYF
J gene: TRBJ2-2; D gene: TRBD1; V gene: TRBV2; clone size: NA; CDR3 DNA: TGTGCCAGCAGTGAAAAGGAATCCCGGACAGGGGGCTCGGACACCGGGGAGCTGTTTTTT; CDR3 protein: CASSEKESRTGGSDTGELFF
J gene: TRBJ1-2; D gene: TRBD1; V gene: TRBV7-2; clone size: NA; CDR3 DNA: TGTGCCAGCAGCCGGACAGGGTCCTATGGCTACACCTTC; CDR3 protein: CASSRTGSYGYTF
J gene: TRBJ2-6; D gene: TRBD1; V gene: TRBV5-4; clone size: NA; CDR3 DNA: TGTGCCAGCAGCCCTGGGACAGCCGTCTCTGGGGCCAACGTCCTGACTTTC; CDR3 protein: CASSPGTAVSGANVLTF
J gene: TRBJ2-1; D gene: TRBD2; V gene: TRBV4-2; clone size: NA; CDR3 DNA: TGTGCCAGCAGCCAGACTAGCGGGGGAGCCGCTGCTGAGCAGTTCTTC; CDR3 protein: CASSQTSGGAAAEQFF
J gene: TRBJ2-1; D gene: NA; V gene: TRBV5-1; clone size: NA; CDR3 DNA: TGCGCCAGCAGCCTTGACAGGCAGCATGAGCAGTTCTTC; CDR3 protein: CASSLDRQHEQFF
J gene: TRBJ2-1; D gene: TRBD2; V gene: TRBV18; clone size: NA; CDR3 DNA: TGTGCCAGCTCACCACCGAGGGAGGGTGTCGAGCAGTTCTTC; CDR3 protein: CASSPPREGVEQFF
J gene: TRBJ1-1; D gene: NA; V gene: TRBV7-9; clone size: NA; CDR3 DNA: TGTGCCAGCAGCTTCTGGGGCGACGGTGAAGCTTTCTTT; CDR3 protein: CASSFWGDGEAFF
J gene: TRBJ2-5; D gene: TRBD2; V gene: TRBV6-6; clone size: few; CDR3 DNA: TGTGCCAGCAGGGCCGGACTAGCGGGGGTCTGGGAGACCCAGTACTTC; CDR3 protein: CASRAGLAGVWETQYF
J gene: TRBJ1-5; D gene: NA; V gene: TRBV5-1; clone size: NA; CDR3 DNA: TGCGCCAGCAGCTTGGAAGGACAGCCTTATCAGCCCCAGCATTTT; CDR3 protein: CASSLEGQPYQPQHF
J gene: TRBJ1-2; D gene: NA; V gene: TRBV29-1; clone size: NA; CDR3 DNA: TGCAGCGTTGAAGGCCCAGGGCCCCCCACCTTC; CDR3 protein: CSVEGPGPPTF
J gene: TRBJ2-5; D gene: TRBD2; V gene: TRBV9; clone size: NA; CDR3 DNA: TGTGCCAGCAGCGAGTCCGCCGGACTAGTGGAGACCCAGTACTTC; CDR3 protein: CASSESAGLVETQYF
J gene: TRBJ2-6; D gene: TRBD1; V gene: TRBV5-1; clone size: few; CDR3 DNA: TGCGCCAGCAGCTTGGGACAGGGCTCTGGGGCCAACGTCCTGACTTTC; CDR3 protein: CASSLGQGSGANVLTF
J gene: TRBJ1-5; D gene: NA; V gene: TRBV6-1; clone size: NA; CDR3 DNA: TGTGCCAGCAGTGAGCGGGGACCAGAGAATCAGCCCCAGCATTTT; CDR3 protein: CASSERGPENQPQHF
J gene: TRBJ1-2; D gene: NA; V gene: TRBV29-1; clone size: NA; CDR3 DNA: TGCAGCGTTGAGTTGGAGTCTTATGGCTACACCTTC; CDR3 protein: CSVELESYGYTF
J gene: TRBJ2-3; D gene: TRBD2; V gene: TRBV11-3; clone size: NA; CDR3 DNA: TGTGCCAGCAGCTTAAGCGGGGGGCTTAGCACAGATACGCAGTATTTT; CDR3 protein: CASSLSGGLSTDTQYF
J gene: TRBJ1-3; D gene: NA; V gene: TRBV5-1; clone size: NA; CDR3 DNA: TGCGCCAGCAGCCCCCAGGGTCCGGAGACTGGAAACACCATATATTTT; CDR3 protein: CASSPQGPETGNTIYF
J gene: TRBJ2-1; D gene: TRBD2; V gene: TRBV6-5; clone size: NA; CDR3 DNA: TGTGCCAGCAGGTCACTAGCGGGGGAGGTGAATGAGCAGTTCTTC; CDR3 protein: CASRSLAGEVNEQFF
J gene: TRBJ1-3; D gene: NA; V gene: TRBV5-1; clone size: NA; CDR3 DNA: TGCGCCAGCAGTGGCGGGACTCTTGGAAACACCATATATTTT; CDR3 protein: CASSGGTLGNTIYF
J gene: TRBJ2-7; D gene: NA; V gene: TRBV2; clone size: once; CDR3 DNA: TGTGCCAGCACGGACACCTACGAGCAGTACTTC; CDR3 protein: CASTDTYEQYF
J gene: TRBJ2-7; D gene: TRBD1; V gene: TRBV6-6; clone size: NA; CDR3 DNA: TGTGCCAGCAGGAAGGGGCAGGGGGTTTACGAGCAGTACTTC; CDR3 protein: CASRKGQGVYEQYF
J gene: TRBJ2-5; D gene: NA; V gene: TRBV20-1; clone size: NA; CDR3 DNA: TGCAGTGCTAGTGGGGACGGAGGGACGCAAGAGACCCAGTACTTC; CDR3 protein: CSASGDGGTQETQYF
J gene: TRBJ2-7; D gene: NA; V gene: TRBV5-1; clone size: NA; CDR3 DNA: TGCGCCAGCAGCTTGGCAGGATCCCCCCTCTACGAGCAGTACTTC; CDR3 protein: CASSLAGSPLYEQYF
J gene: TRBJ2-3; D gene: NA; V gene: TRBV7-8; clone size: NA; CDR3 DNA: TGTGCCAGCAGCTTAGCGCTCCCAGGATCTAGCACAGATACGCAGTATTTT; CDR3 protein: CASSLALPGSSTDTQYF
J gene: TRBJ1-2; D gene: NA; V gene: TRBV5-4; clone size: few; CDR3 DNA: TGTGCCAGCAGCTTAGGGGGAAACTATGGCTACACCTTC; CDR3 protein: CASSLGGNYGYTF
J gene: TRBJ2-2; D gene: TRBD1; V gene: TRBV5-1; clone size: NA; CDR3 DNA: TGCGCCAGCAGCGCGAGGACAGGGACCGGGGAGCTGTTTTTT; CDR3 protein: CASSARTGTGELFF
J gene: TRBJ2-1; D gene: TRBD1; V gene: TRBV11-2; clone size: NA; CDR3 DNA: TGTGCCAGCAGCTTAGAGTCAAGGACAGGGAAATACAATGAGCAGTTCTTC; CDR3 protein: CASSLESRTGKYNEQFF
J gene: TRBJ1-2; D gene: NA; V gene: TRBV3-1/TRBV3-2; clone size: NA; CDR3 DNA: TGTGCCAGCAGCCCCCGGGACACCTATGGCTACACCTTC; CDR3 protein: CASSPRDTYGYTF
J gene: TRBJ2-1; D gene: NA; V gene: TRBV3-1/TRBV3-2; clone size: NA; CDR3 DNA: TGTGCCAGCAGCGAGAGATCCTACAATGAGCAGTTCTTC; CDR3 protein: CASSERSYNEQFF
J gene: TRBJ2-5; D gene: NA; V gene: TRBV2; clone size: NA; CDR3 DNA: TGTGCCAGCAGCGGACAGTCCTCCTCCCAGTACTTC; CDR3 protein: CASSGQSSSQYF
J gene: TRBJ1-5; D gene: NA; V gene: TRBV24-1; clone size: NA; CDR3 DNA: TGTGCCACCAGTGAAGGGCAGGGCAGCAATCAGCCCCAGCATTTT; CDR3 protein: CATSEGQGSNQPQHF
J gene: TRBJ2-2; D gene: TRBD2; V gene: TRBV11-2; clone size: NA; CDR3 DNA: TGTGCCAGCAGCTTCCGGGGGGAAGGGGAGCTGTTTTTT; CDR3 protein: CASSFRGEGELFF
J gene: TRBJ2-7; D gene: TRBD2; V gene: TRBV4-3; clone size: NA; CDR3 DNA: TGCGCCAGCAGCCAAGGGACTAGCTACGAGCAGTACTTC; CDR3 protein: CASSQGTSYEQYF
J gene: TRBJ2-3; D gene: NA; V gene: TRBV2; clone size: once; CDR3 DNA: TGTGCCAGCAAGGGCTCGGGAAGGGCAGAGACGCAGTATTTT; CDR3 protein: CASKGSGRAETQYF
J gene: TRBJ2-2; D gene: NA; V gene: TRBV6-2/TRBV6-3; clone size: NA; CDR3 DNA: TGTGCCAGCAGTTACTCTCGTAACACCGGGGAGCTGTTTTTT; CDR3 protein: CASSYSRNTGELFF
J gene: TRBJ1-5; D gene: NA; V gene: TRBV7-2; clone size: NA; CDR3 DNA: TGTGCCAGCAGCTTATCGGCAGGGAATGATCAGCCCCAGCATTTT; CDR3 protein: CASSLSAGNDQPQHF
J gene: TRBJ1-5; D gene: NA; V gene: TRBV6-5; clone size: NA; CDR3 DNA: TGTGCCAGCCTAGGTGGGCGGGTTCAGCCCCAGCATTTT; CDR3 protein: CASLGGRVQPQHF
J gene: TRBJ2-7; D gene: NA; V gene: TRBV28; clone size: NA; CDR3 DNA: TGTGCCAGCAGTTTAGGAGGGGTGATCCACGAGCAGTACTTC; CDR3 protein: CASSLGGVIHEQYF
J gene: TRBJ2-1; D gene: NA; V gene: TRBV20-1; clone size: NA; CDR3 DNA: TGCAGTGCTCTGAGGGTGGAGCAGTTCTTC; CDR3 protein: CSALRVEQFF
J gene: TRBJ1-5; D gene: TRBD1; V gene: TRBV19; clone size: few; CDR3 DNA: TGTGCCAGTAGTCCAGACAGGGCCTATCAGCCCCAGCATTTT; CDR3 protein: CASSPDRAYQPQHF